One and the same sample provided the 27 T cell receptor beta chains below, sequenced in a study of graft-versus-host responses after intestinal transplantation. Measured with immunoSEQ multiplex PCR; TCRdb has only the in-frame clones, and not every one. This repertoire shows some 120,000 clones, 85% to 95% found once; its top ten account for roughly 1%. Which antigens these TCRs recognize remains unknown. This sample comprised unstimulated CD8+ T cells sorted from spleen or lymph node cells, obtained before transplant. Receptors were obtained from a human donor who was the organ donor for an intestinal transplant.

The chain carries TRBV18 and TRBJ1-2; maybe TRBD1 (6 bases). The V gene lost 8 bases and the J gene lost 3 bases, with 16 bases spanning the gap. The V gene's germline CDR1 is KGHSH and CDR2 LQKENI. The CDR3 runs 14 residues. CDR3 DNA sequence: TGTGCCAGCCGTAGGGGGGGTGGGGACTATGGCTACACCTTC. It encodes CASRRGGGDYGYTF.

This sequence joins TRBV9 and TRBJ2-1; TRBD2 is a possible D gene (6 bases). Trimming pared 3 bases from V and 8 bases from J, leaving 12 bases between. This CDR3 is 13 amino acids long. Germline V gene sequence: CDR1 SGDLS, CDR2 YYNGEE. The CDR3 DNA follows: TGTGCCAGCAGCGCGGAGTGGGGGGATGAGCAGTTCTTC. Protein: CASSAEWGDEQFF.

The genes are TRBV4-1 and TRBJ2-1; TRBD2 matches at 8 bases. V was clipped by 3 bases and J by 6 bases; unmatched bases: 4. The CDR3 length is 14 residues. From germline, CDR1 is MGHRA and CDR2 YSYEKL. CDR3 nucleotides: TGCGCCAGCAGCCACGGACTAGCTGGCAATGAGCAGTTCTTC. It encodes CASSHGLAGNEQFF.

The chain links TRBV28 to TRBJ2-5, with a tentative D call TRBD1 (6 bases). The assigned J gene may be wrong: the sequence end matches TRBJ2-7 better. The V gene's germline CDR1 is MDHEN and CDR2 SYDVKM. The CDR3 runs to 14 residues. The CDR3 DNA reads TGTGCCAGCAGTGGAGACAGGTTTTGGGACGAGCAGTACTTC. It codes for CASSGDRFWDEQYF.

The chain's CDR3 is CASSASGTSGNEQFF. The DNA for the CDR3 is TGTGCCAGCAGCGCCTCCGGGACTAGCGGAAATGAGCAGTTCTTC. This chain links TRBV9 with TRBJ2-1; 11 nucleotides match TRBD2. The length of the CDR3 is 15 residues. The germline V gene has CDR1 SGDLS and CDR2 YYNGEE. The V and J ends lost 3 bases and 7 bases, in that order; junction bases with no gene match: 6. Filled out from reference TRBV9 and TRBJ2-1, the complete variable domain reads DSGVTQTPKHLITATGQRVTLRCSPRSGDLSVYWYQQSLDQGLQFLIQYYNGEERAKGNILERFSAQQFPDLHSELNLSSLELGDSALYFCASSASGTSGNEQFFGPGTRLTVL.

The chain is built from TRBV4-2 and TRBJ2-1; a possible D gene is TRBD2 (6 bases). The CDR3 has 14 residues. V lost 3 bases and J 10 bases, leaving 16 bases between the germline ends. CDR1 is LGHNA, CDR2 YNFKEQ, per germline. CDR3: CASSQLTSRNEQFF. CDR3 nucleotide sequence: TGTGCCAGCAGCCAGCTTACTAGCAGAAACGAGCAGTTCTTC.

The chain combines TRBV9 with TRBJ1-1, with unresolved D. Germline V gives CDR1 SGDLS, CDR2 YYNGEE. The CDR3 totals 14 residues. V was shortened by 2 bases and J by 4 bases, with 12 bases between the two germline ends. CDR3 in amino acids: CASSVGSLSTEAFF. DNA for the CDR3: TGTGCCAGCAGCGTTGGCAGCCTGAGCACTGAAGCTTTCTTT. Based on the CDR3 plus reference TRBV9 and TRBJ1-1, the full variable domain is DSGVTQTPKHLITATGQRVTLRCSPRSGDLSVYWYQQSLDQGLQFLIQYYNGEERAKGNILERFSAQQFPDLHSELNLSSLELGDSALYFCASSVGSLSTEAFFGQGTRLTVV.

The V call is TRBV5-1, the J call TRBJ1-1; D not resolved. The CDR3 sequence is 12 residues long. Trimming took 7 bases from V and 4 from J, leaving 11 bases between them. CDR1 SGHRS and CDR2 YFSETQ come from the germline V gene. As DNA, the CDR3 is TGCGCCAGCTCCCCCGTTGGCACTGAAGCTTTCTTT. This encodes CASSPVGTEAFF.

With regard to this clone: The same CDR3 arises from other DNA sequences in this sample as well. This chain uses TRBV7-9 with TRBJ1-1, with D possibly matching TRBD1 (6 bases). Germline V gives CDR1 SEHNR, CDR2 FQNEAQ (reference sequence). This CDR3 is built from 13 residues. Trimming left V 5 bases short and J 1 base short, with 8 bases between. CDR3 residues: CASSLGQNTEAFF. The CDR3 DNA follows: TGTGCCAGCAGCCTGGGACAGAACACTGAAGCTTTCTTT.

This clone was seen only once. The J gene is TRBJ2-1, the V gene TRBV11-2; weak D call: TRBD2 (6 bases). This CDR3 has 13 residues. CDR1 and CDR2 from the germline V gene are SGHAT and FQNNGV. V dropped 8 bases and J dropped 6 bases, with 14 bases sitting between them. The CDR3 loop is CASLRGLTNEQFF. The CDR3 bases are TGTGCCAGCCTAAGGGGACTCACCAATGAGCAGTTCTTC.

V is TRBV10-3 and J is TRBJ2-5; 7 bases line up with TRBD2. The CDR3 contains 15 residues. Germline V gene lookup returns CDR1 ENHRY and CDR2 SYGVKD. The V segment lost 0 bases and the J segment 4 bases; nucleotides outside the gene matches: 5. CDR3 residues: CAISESGLVRETQYF. Written as DNA, the CDR3 is TGTGCCATCAGTGAGTCCGGACTAGTACGAGAGACCCAGTACTTC.

The chain links TRBV28 to TRBJ2-1, with 11 bases aligning to TRBD2. After removal of 4 bases from V and 4 bases from J, the junction contained 0 bases not matched to a gene. The CDR3 is made up of 14 amino acids. CDR1 is MDHEN, CDR2 SYDVKM, per germline. The CDR3 DNA follows: TGTGCCAGCAGTTCTAGCGGGGGGTACAATGAGCAGTTCTTC. Protein product: CASSSSGGYNEQFF.

J is TRBJ2-5 and V is TRBV2; 12 bases map to TRBD2. The germline V gene has CDR1 SNHLY and CDR2 FYNNEI. V gave up 6 bases and J gave up 4 bases; unmatched junction bases: 9. The CDR3 sequence is 16 residues long. CDR3 in amino acids: CASRGRLAGVRETQYF. CDR3 DNA: TGTGCCAGCAGGGGTAGACTAGCGGGAGTAAGAGAGACCCAGTACTTC. Complete variable domain (other parts from reference TRBV2 and TRBJ2-5): EPEVTQTPSHQVTQMGQEVILRCVPISNHLYFYWYRQILGQKVEFLVSFYNNEISEKSEIFDDQFSVERPDGSNFTLKIRSTKLEDSAMYFCASRGRLAGVRETQYFGPGTRLLVL.

The CDR3 region is CASSPWDSSYEQYF. In DNA, the CDR3 is TGCGCCAGCAGCCCGTGGGACAGCTCCTACGAGCAGTACTTC. The chain has TRBV4-1 and TRBJ2-7, with TRBD1 matching over 7 bases. V lost 4 bases, J lost 0 bases, and 3 bases stayed unmatched. Germline V gene data show CDR1 as MGHRA and CDR2 as YSYEKL. The CDR3 is made up of 14 amino acids.

The J gene is TRBJ1-2, the V gene TRBV5-1; 9 positions match TRBD1. V was clipped by 5 bases and J by 2 bases; unmatched bases: 4. The length of the CDR3 is 14 residues. Germline-derived CDR1 and CDR2 are SGHRS and YFSETQ. As DNA, the CDR3 is TGCGCCAGCAGAGGACAGGGGCCCAACTATGGCTACACCTTC. This codes for CASRGQGPNYGYTF.

The chain links TRBV9 to TRBJ2-5; D unresolved. This CDR3 is built from 14 residues. The ends were cut back, 1 base at V and 7 bases at J, with 14 bases in the middle. CDR1 is SGDLS and CDR2 is YYNGEE in the germline V gene. CDR3 DNA sequence: TGTGCCAGCAGCGTATTTCCCACCGGTGGGACCCAGTACTTC. Protein: CASSVFPTGGTQYF. Complete variable domain (other parts from reference TRBV9 and TRBJ2-5): DSGVTQTPKHLITATGQRVTLRCSPRSGDLSVYWYQQSLDQGLQFLIQYYNGEERAKGNILERFSAQQFPDLHSELNLSSLELGDSALYFCASSVFPTGGTQYFGPGTRLLVL.

This clone was seen once. The rearrangement uses TRBV4-2 and TRBJ2-1; D is perhaps TRBD2 (6 bases). The CDR3 spans 17 residues. CDR1 and CDR2 (germline): LGHNA, YNFKEQ. V dropped 2 bases and J dropped 4 bases, with 18 bases sitting between them. The CDR3 sequence is CASSQRPSEEWYNEQFF. CDR3 sequence (DNA): TGTGCCAGCAGCCAACGCCCTAGCGAGGAGTGGTACAATGAGCAGTTCTTC.

This clone was detected once. This rearrangement joins TRBV5-1 to TRBJ1-2; D is perhaps TRBD1 (6 bases). Germline V CDR1 and CDR2: SGHRS, YFSETQ. Between the trimmed V and J ends, which lost 4 bases and 4 bases, there was a span of 14 bases. This CDR3 contains 14 residues. CDR3 protein: CASSIIQGSYGYTF. CDR3 in DNA: TGCGCCAGCAGCATCATACAGGGAAGCTATGGCTACACCTTC. Drawing the rest from reference TRBV5-1 and TRBJ1-2, the complete variable domain is KAGVTQTPRYLIKTRGQQVTLSCSPISGHRSVSWYQQTPGQGLQFLFEYFSETQRNKGNFPGRFSGRQFSNSRSEMNVSTLELGDSALYLCASSIIQGSYGYTFGSGTRLTVV.

The chain links TRBV4-1 to TRBJ2-5; no reliable D call. Trimming cost V 3 bases and J 2 bases, with 10 bases left between them. Germline values: CDR1 MGHRA, CDR2 YSYEKL. CDR3 length: 14 residues. The CDR3 DNA follows: TGCGCCAGCAGCCAGGCCCGACCTCAAGAGACCCAGTACTTC. It yields the protein CASSQARPQETQYF.

The chain couples TRBV5-6 to TRBJ1-2; D ambiguous. Germline V lookup: CDR1 SGHDT, CDR2 YYEEEE. Trimming stripped 0 bases from V and 8 bases from J, with 5 bases between. The CDR3 length is 11 residues. The CDR3 loop reads CASSLESGYTF. The CDR3 region has the DNA TGTGCCAGCAGCTTGGAGAGCGGCTACACCTTC.

The chain links TRBV6-5 to TRBJ1-1; D is unclear. Germline CDR1 is MNHEY and CDR2 is SVGAGI. CDR3 length: 14 residues. V was cut by 0 bases and J by 3 bases, with 8 bases left in between. The CDR3 is CASSYSSQYTEAFF. The CDR3 DNA reads TGTGCCAGCAGTTACTCGTCACAGTACACTGAAGCTTTCTTT.

The CDR3 loop reads CASRPTGHPTDTQYF. CDR3 coding DNA: TGTGCCAGCAGACCAACGGGACACCCCACAGATACGCAGTATTTT. The V gene is TRBV27, the J gene TRBJ2-3; D possibly corresponds to TRBD1 (6 bases). Germline values: CDR1 MNHEY, CDR2 SMNVEV (reference sequence). V lost 6 bases and J 2 bases, leaving 15 bases between the germline ends. The CDR3 covers 15 residues.

The chain couples TRBV13 to TRBJ1-1, with D perhaps TRBD1 (5 bases). Germline V gene lookup returns CDR1 PRHDT and CDR2 FYEKMQ (reference sequence). The CDR3 is 14 residues long. Deletions cut 3 bases from V and 1 base from J, with 9 bases between. CDR3 nucleotide sequence: TGTGCCAGCAGCTTTGGGGCCTCGAACACTGAAGCTTTCTTT. The encoded protein is CASSFGASNTEAFF.

V is TRBV7-8 and J is TRBJ1-2; TRBD1 might be the D (6 bases). Germline loops: CDR1 SGHVS, CDR2 FQNEAQ. Trimming removed 4 bases at V and 3 bases at J, with 18 bases between. The CDR3 is made up of 16 amino acids. The CDR3 nucleotides are TGTGCCAGCAGCTCAGAAGTCAGGGCAGGGGACTATGGCTACACCTTC. This gives the protein CASSSEVRAGDYGYTF. Using reference TRBV7-8 and TRBJ1-2 for the parts outside the CDR3, the full variable domain is GAGVSQSPRYKVAKRGQDVALRCDPISGHVSLFWYQQALGQGPEFLTYFQNEAQLDKSGLPSDRFFAERPEGSVSTLKIQRTQQEDSAVYLCASSSEVRAGDYGYTFGSGTRLTVV.

The rearrangement uses TRBV7-2 and TRBJ1-1; 7 positions agree with TRBD1. Germline-derived CDR1 and CDR2 are SGHTA and FQGNSA. J lost 1 base, V lost 1 base, and 9 bases had no gene match. The CDR3 is 17 amino acids. The CDR3 loop is CASSLDFPDRQNTEAFF. The CDR3 region has the DNA TGTGCCAGCAGCTTAGACTTCCCGGACAGGCAGAACACTGAAGCTTTCTTT.

V and J are TRBV5-4 and TRBJ2-7; D perhaps matches TRBD2 (6 bases). The CDR3 runs 15 residues. Germline loops: CDR1 SGHNT, CDR2 YYREEE (reference sequence). V was cut by 5 bases and J by 2 bases, with 17 bases left in between. CDR3 sequence reads: CASSFKPGATYEQYF. The CDR3 bases are TGTGCCAGCAGTTTCAAACCGGGAGCCACCTACGAGCAGTACTTC.

This CDR3 is CASSLGLGQGHEQYF. CDR3 DNA sequence: TGCGCCAGCAGCTTAGGGCTAGGACAGGGCCACGAGCAGTACTTC. This chain connects TRBV5-1 to TRBJ2-7; 8 bases are a match to TRBD1. J was trimmed by 5 bases and V by 2 bases; bases with no gene match: 9. The CDR3 totals 15 residues. Germline V gene lookup returns CDR1 SGHRS and CDR2 YFSETQ. Full variable domain (outside the CDR3, taken from reference TRBV5-1 and TRBJ2-7): KAGVTQTPRYLIKTRGQQVTLSCSPISGHRSVSWYQQTPGQGLQFLFEYFSETQRNKGNFPGRFSGRQFSNSRSEMNVSTLELGDSALYLCASSLGLGQGHEQYFGPGTRLTVT.